Below, 2 T cell receptor beta chains from the same sample are listed, as sequenced in a study of T cell responses to AZD1222 COVID-19 vaccine. Measured with immunoSEQ multiplex PCR; TCRdb has only the in-frame clones, and not every one. The sample consists of some 200,000 clones, 80% to 95% of them appearing once. The specimen comprised peripheral blood, sampled on day 0 of AZD1222 vaccination. The receptors here all came from an adult in good health.

The genes are TRBV12-3 or TRBV12-4 and TRBJ1-2; TRBD1 agrees at 9 bases. The J segment lost 8 bases and the V segment lost 4 bases, leaving 2 bases of the junction unmatched. CDR3 length: 12 residues. The DNA of the CDR3 is TGTGCCAGCAGTTGGACAGGGGACGGCTACACCTTC. This translates into CASSWTGDGYTF.

As for this clone: The sample carries other DNA sequences with the same CDR3. The chain carries TRBV27 and TRBJ1-3, with D possibly being TRBD1 (6 bases). This CDR3 region has 14 residues. Germline CDR1 and CDR2: MNHEY and SMNVEV (reference sequence). With 2 bases removed from V and 3 bases from J, the gap between germline ends came to 8 bases. CDR3 protein: CASSLRGSGNTIYF. The CDR3 nucleotides read TGTGCCAGCAGTTTAAGGGGGAGTGGAAACACCATATATTTT.